The 27 T cell receptor beta chains below were found in one sample sequenced in a study of cytomegalovirus exposure and HLA in healthy donors. The PCR employed 60 Vbeta primers together with 13 Jbeta primers. Sequencing used immunoSEQ multiplex PCR; TCRdb keeps in-frame clones, though not all of them. The repertoire table contains approximately 75,000 clones. The sequencing sample was made of PBMCs. The receptors here all came from a boy between 10 and 17 years old in good health and CMV-seronegative.

This chain joins TRBV30 and TRBJ1-2; 7 bases are a match to TRBD1. V lost 0 bases to trimming and J lost 7 bases; unmatched junction nucleotides: 8. CDR3 size: 14 residues. Germline V CDR1 and CDR2: GTSNPN, SVGIG (reference sequence). DNA for the CDR3: TGTGCCTGGAGTGTACAAAGGGGGCAGGGTGGCTACACCTTC. Encoded protein: CAWSVQRGQGGYTF.

The chain links TRBV6-6 to TRBJ1-4; D perhaps matches TRBD1 (5 bases). CDR1 MNHNY and CDR2 SVGAGI come from the germline V gene (reference sequence). The germline V and J ends were trimmed by 6 bases and 5 bases, with 16 bases remaining between them. The CDR3 extends over 15 amino acids. The CDR3 nucleotides read TGTGCCAGCAGAAACGGGGGATCCGACAATGAAAAACTGTTTTTT. Its protein product is CASRNGGSDNEKLFF.

The chain couples TRBV6-5 to TRBJ2-2; D is uncertain. The germline gives CDR1 MNHEY, CDR2 SVGAGI. Trimming pared 0 bases from V and 8 bases from J, leaving 4 bases between. This CDR3 is built from 12 residues. The CDR3 reads CASSYSRGELFF. The CDR3 nucleotides are TGTGCCAGCAGTTACTCGAGGGGGGAGCTGTTTTTT.

This chain connects TRBV7-9 to TRBJ2-1, with TRBD2 identical over 7 bases. After removal of 0 bases from V and 8 bases from J, the junction contained 13 bases not matched to a gene. The CDR3 consists of 17 residues. Per germline, CDR1 SEHNR and CDR2 FQNEAQ (reference sequence). The CDR3 region is CASSLAESLASAHEQFF. CDR3 nucleotides: TGTGCCAGCAGCTTAGCGGAATCACTAGCGTCCGCACATGAGCAGTTCTTC.

V usage is TRBV12-5 and J usage is TRBJ2-1; tentative D call: TRBD2 (5 bases). The CDR3 is made up of 14 amino acids. The germline V gene encodes CDR1 LGHNT and CDR2 FRNRAP. Trimming took off 1 base at V and 5 bases at J, with 9 bases between the two ends. The CDR3 nucleotides are TGTGCTAGTGGTTTGGGGACTGGAAACAATGAGCAGTTCTTC. Its protein product is CASGLGTGNNEQFF.

V gene TRBV5-1 combines with J gene TRBJ1-2; 10 positions agree with TRBD1. Unmatched junction bases numbered 6, after V lost 3 bases and J lost 7 bases. The CDR3 totals 14 residues. Germline V gene lookup returns CDR1 SGHRS and CDR2 YFSETQ. In DNA, the CDR3 is TGCGCCAGCAGCTCCTTGACAGGGGGCGGTGGCTACACCTTC. Its translation is CASSSLTGGGGYTF.

The chain recombines TRBV5-1 with TRBJ2-7; 10 bases align to TRBD1. Germline V gene lookup returns CDR1 SGHRS and CDR2 YFSETQ. After removal of 3 bases from V and 6 bases from J, the junction contained 6 bases not matched to a gene. CDR3 length equals 14 residues. CDR3 in DNA: TGCGCCAGCAGCTCAGGACAGGGGGTCAGCGAGCAGTACTTC. Its protein product is CASSSGQGVSEQYF.

The chain couples TRBV25-1 to TRBJ1-1; possibly TRBD1 for D (5 bases). The ends were cut back, 3 bases at V and 0 bases at J, with 14 bases in the middle. This CDR3 has 16 amino acids. In germline, CDR1 is MGHDK, CDR2 SYGVNS. The CDR3 spells CASSDDSGRVNTEAFF. In DNA form, the CDR3 reads TGTGCCAGCAGTGACGATTCCGGCAGGGTGAACACTGAAGCTTTCTTT. The whole variable domain, filled in from reference TRBV25-1 and TRBJ1-1, reads EADIYQTPRYLVIGTGKKITLECSQTMGHDKMYWYQQDPGMELHLIHYSYGVNSTEKGDLSSESTVSRIRTEHFPLTLESARPSHTSQYLCASSDDSGRVNTEAFFGQGTRLTVV.

The chain has TRBV30 and TRBJ2-1, with D perhaps matching TRBD2 (5 bases). This CDR3 contains 13 residues. V shed 2 bases and J shed 6 bases, with 11 bases lying between them. The germline gives CDR1 GTSNPN, CDR2 SVGIG (reference sequence). The CDR3 DNA sequence: TGTGCCTGGAGTATACTTGGAGGCAATGAGCAGTTCTTC. Amino acid sequence: CAWSILGGNEQFF.

The chain joins TRBV5-4 to TRBJ2-1; 8 bases line up with TRBD2. With V trimmed by 0 bases and J by 5 bases, 4 bases remained unmatched. Germline loops: CDR1 SGHNT, CDR2 YYREEE (reference sequence). There are 15 residues in the CDR3. The CDR3 sequence: CASSLAGGIDNEQFF. The CDR3 bases are TGTGCCAGCAGCTTGGCGGGAGGGATTGACAATGAGCAGTTCTTC.

The rearrangement links TRBV29-1 to TRBJ2-4; D is perhaps TRBD1 (5 bases). The CDR3 is made up of 13 amino acids. V was pared by 5 bases and J by 5 bases, with 13 bases between. CDR1 is SQVTM and CDR2 is ANQGSEA in the germline V gene. The CDR3 loop is CSVPGHLENIQYF. The DNA of the CDR3 is TGCAGCGTTCCAGGACATCTTGAAAACATTCAGTACTTC. The whole variable domain, filled in from reference TRBV29-1 and TRBJ2-4, reads SAVISQKPSRDICQRGTSLTIQCQVDSQVTMMFWYRQQPGQSLTLIATANQGSEATYESGFVIDKFPISRPNLTFSTLTVSNMSPEDSSIYLCSVPGHLENIQYFGAGTRLSVL.

The CDR3 sequence is CASSTARGDRGGVDTQYF. The CDR3 DNA is TGTGCCAGTAGTACCGCACGAGGGGACAGGGGAGGTGTGGATACGCAGTATTTT. V usage is TRBV19 and J usage is TRBJ2-3; TRBD1 agrees at 10 bases. Germline lookup yields CDR1 LNHDA and CDR2 SQIVND (reference sequence). V was pared by 4 bases and J by 6 bases, with 16 bases of the junction left unmatched. The CDR3 is 18 amino acids.

The gene calls are TRBV2 and TRBJ1-1; D call uncertain. Per germline, CDR1 SNHLY and CDR2 FYNNEI. The CDR3 is 15 residues long. The germline V and J ends were trimmed by 8 bases and 0 bases, with 16 bases remaining between them. The DNA for the CDR3 is TGTGCCAGCCCCCGTAGAGGGCAGCTGAACACTGAAGCTTTCTTT. It yields the protein CASPRRGQLNTEAFF.

The chain joins TRBV30 to TRBJ2-5; 7 nucleotides line up with TRBD2. The CDR3 runs 14 residues. The germline V gene has CDR1 GTSNPN and CDR2 SVGIG (reference sequence). V lost 2 bases, J lost 5 bases, and 8 bases stayed unmatched. CDR3 loop: CAWSTLANGETQYF. The CDR3 DNA reads TGTGCCTGGAGTACACTAGCGAATGGGGAGACCCAGTACTTC.

V and J are TRBV18 and TRBJ1-3; D not certain. CDR1 and CDR2 from the germline V gene are KGHSH and LQKENI. The CDR3 spans 16 residues. Trimming took 3 bases from V and 0 from J, leaving 12 bases between them. DNA of the CDR3: TGTGCCAGCTCACCCTCCCACCCAGACTCTGGAAACACCATATATTTT. Translation gives CASSPSHPDSGNTIYF.

The chain combines TRBV5-4 with TRBJ1-2; 7 bases fit TRBD1. The germline gives CDR1 SGHNT, CDR2 YYREEE (reference sequence). The CDR3 has 16 residues. Trimming removed 6 bases from V and 8 bases from J; junction bases left unmatched: 19. CDR3 sequence reads: CASTNTPGQISGGYTF. The CDR3 DNA reads TGTGCCAGCACTAACACTCCGGGACAGATTTCAGGAGGCTACACCTTC.

The chain is built from TRBV27 and TRBJ2-5; TRBD2 matches at 13 bases. With V trimmed by 7 bases and J by 4 bases, 6 bases remained unmatched. This CDR3 region has 15 residues. CDR1 and CDR2 (germline): MNHEY, SMNVEV (reference sequence). CDR3 sequence: CASIGGTSGAETQYF. CDR3 in DNA: TGTGCCAGCATTGGGGGGACTAGCGGGGCAGAGACCCAGTACTTC.

V and J are TRBV5-5 and TRBJ2-7, with TRBD1 as a possible D gene (5 bases). Germline-derived CDR1 and CDR2 are SGHKS and YYEKEE (reference sequence). This CDR3 contains 12 residues. V lost 2 bases and J 6 bases, leaving 9 bases between the germline ends. CDR3 DNA sequence: TGTGCCAGCAGCTTAACAGGTCCCGAGCAGTACTTC. Translation gives CASSLTGPEQYF.

The V and J genes are TRBV7-9 and TRBJ2-2; possibly TRBD1 for D (5 bases). There are 16 residues in the CDR3. Germline V gives CDR1 SEHNR, CDR2 FQNEAQ (reference sequence). Trimming took 6 bases from V and 4 from J, leaving 18 bases between them. For the CDR3, the DNA is TGTGCCAGCAGTAAAAGGGCAGGGTTCCCCACCGGGGAGCTGTTTTTT. This sequence encodes CASSKRAGFPTGELFF.

The CDR3 region is CASSPGLAGKSTGELFF. The CDR3 DNA is TGTGCCAGCTCACCGGGACTAGCGGGAAAAAGCACCGGGGAGCTGTTTTTT. This chain connects TRBV18 to TRBJ2-2; TRBD2 agrees at 13 bases. From germline, CDR1 is KGHSH and CDR2 LQKENI. The CDR3 runs to 17 residues. The junction had 5 bases not matched to a gene; V was cut back by 3 bases and J by 4 bases.

This chain joins TRBV27 and TRBJ1-2, with TRBD1 matching 7 bases. The CDR3 sequence is 16 residues long. Germline V gene lookup returns CDR1 MNHEY and CDR2 SMNVEV (reference sequence). V gave up 1 base and J gave up 5 bases; unmatched junction bases: 10. The CDR3 is CASSLYGRGTAYGYTF. The DNA of the CDR3 is TGTGCCAGCAGTTTATATGGGCGAGGGACAGCTTATGGCTACACCTTC.

About this clone itself: One end of the junction is discordant with germline, which a read error may explain. This chain connects TRBV9 to TRBJ1-1; D remains ambiguous. Germline values: CDR1 SGDLS, CDR2 YYNGEE. This CDR3 contains 13 residues. CDR3 residues: CASGVYSNTEAFF. CDR3 coding DNA: TGTGCCAGCGGCGTCTATTCGAACACTGAAGCTTTCTTT.

Here the CDR3 DNA reads TGTGCCAGCAGCAGTACCCCGGGACTAGCGAAACAGTTCTTC. Translated: CASSSTPGLAKQFF. The chain employs TRBV6-5 and TRBJ2-1; 10 positions match TRBD2. The CDR3 is 14 residues long. Trimming removed 6 bases from V and 13 bases from J; junction bases left unmatched: 12. Germline V CDR1 and CDR2: MNHEY, SVGAGI.

The chain combines TRBV7-3 with TRBJ2-1; TRBD2 might be the D (6 bases). This CDR3 has 12 amino acids. V shed 0 bases and J shed 9 bases, with 6 bases lying between them. The V gene's germline CDR1 is SGHTA and CDR2 FQGTGA. CDR3 nucleotides: TGTGCCAGCAGCTTAACCGGGGGTGAGCAGTTCTTC. Translating it yields CASSLTGGEQFF. The full variable domain, its missing parts supplied by reference TRBV7-3 and TRBJ2-1, is GAGVSQTPSNKVTEKGKYVELRCDPISGHTALYWYRQSLGQGPEFLIYFQGTGAADDSGLPNDRFFAVRPEGSVSTLKIQRTERGDSAVYLCASSLTGGEQFFGPGTRLTVL.

V usage is TRBV11-1 and J usage is TRBJ2-1; 10 bases match TRBD2. The CDR3 consists of 15 residues. After removal of 5 bases from V and 3 bases from J, the junction contained 4 bases not matched to a gene. The germline V gene has CDR1 SGHAT and CDR2 FQDESV (reference sequence). The CDR3 is CASSILAGYYNEQFF. The CDR3 DNA follows: TGTGCCAGCAGCATACTAGCGGGGTACTACAATGAGCAGTTCTTC.

The J gene is TRBJ2-7, the V gene TRBV11-2, with D unclear. The CDR3 consists of 14 residues. The V end was cut by 1 base, the J end by 2 bases, with 9 bases between. From germline, CDR1 is SGHAT and CDR2 FQNNGV. CDR3 sequence (DNA): TGTGCCAGCAGCTTAGGACATCAGCCCTACGAGCAGTACTTC. Residues: CASSLGHQPYEQYF.

V and J are TRBV25-1 and TRBJ1-2, with no clear D. From germline, CDR1 is MGHDK and CDR2 SYGVNS. This CDR3 has 14 amino acids. Trimming took 1 base from V and 2 from J, leaving 8 bases between them. The CDR3 loop reads CASSESMENYGYTF. CDR3 DNA: TGTGCCAGCAGTGAATCTATGGAGAACTATGGCTACACCTTC.